This T cell receptor beta chain was identified during a study of T cell responses to AZD1222 COVID-19 vaccine. Study results and caveats: Targets within unmutated variant regions were reportedly found for nearly half of spike-specific TCRs. The study found Spike-specific TCR breadth and depth rose after two AZD1222 doses. Donors were mostly white British, more females; clonal diversity possibly underestimated.

TCRdb keeps only in-frame clones here, not all; method: immunoSEQ multiplex PCR. The table lists 200,000 to 250,000 clones, 94% of them singletons. Note on this clone: Its antigen is currently unknown.

This CDR3 is 16 amino acids long. CDR1 is SGHTA and CDR2 is FQGNSA in the germline V gene. V shed 4 bases and J shed 5 bases, with 18 bases lying between them. V usage is TRBV7-2 and J usage is TRBJ2-1; unclear D gene. Sample: peripheral blood, taken 28 days after the second dose of the MenACWY control vaccine. The origin of this receptor is an adult who received the MenACWY meningococcal vaccine as a control. CDR3 amino acids: CASSSALRLKNNEQFF. DNA for the CDR3: TGTGCCAGCAGCTCAGCATTACGACTGAAAAACAATGAGCAGTTCTTC.